Listed below are T cell receptor beta chains from one sample, sequenced in a study of cytomegalovirus exposure and HLA in healthy donors. The data were produced by immunoSEQ multiplex PCR, yet TCRdb's version contains in-frame clones alone and is incomplete. The table has some 200,000 clones, 65% to 85% seen once. The specimen was PBMCs. These receptors all stem from a boy aged 2 to 10 in good health and CMV-seronegative. The CDR3 runs from the conserved cysteine through the conserved F or W. Each record gives: V gene, J gene, CDR3 protein.

>TRBV7-2|TRBJ2-7
CASSPLWTGRYEQYF
>TRBV7-6|TRBJ1-5
CASSWRGLGHFGNQPQHF
>TRBV7-9|TRBJ1-2
CASSLAGGLNYGYTF
>TRBV2|TRBJ2-3
CASTPPGQPADTQYF
>TRBV30|TRBJ1-6
CAWSGRDRNSPLHF
>TRBV11-2|TRBJ2-5
CASSSTGVETQYF
>TRBV6-5|TRBJ1-1
CASRYQAGNTEAFF
>TRBV5-4|TRBJ2-1
CASSRDRGNEQFF
>TRBV27|TRBJ2-3
CASSLSEGTDTQYF
>TRBV2|TRBJ2-3
CASPGGKDTQYF
>TRBV5-1|TRBJ1-3
CASSSEFDSDSGNTIYF
>TRBV25-1|TRBJ1-2
CASSDRREGYGYTF
>TRBV9|TRBJ2-6
CASSFLLTGGSGANVLTF
>TRBV4-2|TRBJ1-6
CASSQDTGGSSSPLHF
>TRBV9|TRBJ2-1
CASSVGWGLGGGAMGEQFF
>TRBV5-6|TRBJ2-3
CASSRTSGADTQYF
>TRBV5-4|TRBJ2-2
CASSLSGGALSNTGELFF
>TRBV4-1|TRBJ2-1
CASSQERTSGADEQFF
>TRBV19|TRBJ1-5
CASKFGTGGPQPQHF
>TRBV11-2|TRBJ2-4
CASSFAGTGTNIQYF
>TRBV13|TRBJ2-1
CASSLGSSDNEQFF
>TRBV5-1|TRBJ2-2
CASSLGLAATGELFF
>TRBV7-9|TRBJ1-1
CASSSSSNPAFF
>TRBV19|TRBJ1-2
CASTRMGGNYGYTF
>TRBV27|TRBJ2-7
CASSPTYEQYF
>TRBV7-8|TRBJ1-2
CASSVGQDYGYTF
>TRBV18|TRBJ1-4
CASSPRGATRGEKLFF
>TRBV20-1|TRBJ2-1
CSASRGEEQFF
>TRBV5-4|TRBJ2-1
CASSFGTSYNEQFF
>TRBV7-9|TRBJ1-6
CASSPGDHNSPLHF
>TRBV5-1|TRBJ2-2
CASSLGPVGVTGELFF
>TRBV5-1|TRBJ2-7
CASSSQRGGGYEQYF
>TRBV7-2|TRBJ2-3
CASSLLTDTQYF
>TRBV19|TRBJ1-1
CASAFRNTEAFF
>TRBV5-1|TRBJ1-1
CASSLAETVNTEAFF
>TRBV7-8|TRBJ1-2
CASNPDGQYYGYTF
>TRBV7-2|TRBJ2-5
CASSLAGGQETQYF
>TRBV5-1|TRBJ1-3
CASSPSGTGGDTIYF
>TRBV6-6|TRBJ1-2
CASSYVQGGYGYTF
>TRBV5-1|TRBJ2-1
CASYLDYNEQFF
>TRBV5-5|TRBJ2-3
CASTKDRSLGTDTQYF
>TRBV6-6|TRBJ2-7
CATEAGTASSYEQYF